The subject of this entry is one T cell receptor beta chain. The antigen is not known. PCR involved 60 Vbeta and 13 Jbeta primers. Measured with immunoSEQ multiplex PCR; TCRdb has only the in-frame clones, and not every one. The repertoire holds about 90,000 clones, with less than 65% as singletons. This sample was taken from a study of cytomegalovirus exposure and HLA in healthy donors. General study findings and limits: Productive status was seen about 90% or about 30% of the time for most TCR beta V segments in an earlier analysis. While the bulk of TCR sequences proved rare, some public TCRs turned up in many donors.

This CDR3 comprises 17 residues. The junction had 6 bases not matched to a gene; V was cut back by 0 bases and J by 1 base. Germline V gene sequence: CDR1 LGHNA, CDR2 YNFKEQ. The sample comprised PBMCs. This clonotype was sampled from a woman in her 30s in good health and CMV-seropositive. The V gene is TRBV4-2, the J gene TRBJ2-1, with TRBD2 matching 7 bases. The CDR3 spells CASSQDLTGGSYNEQFF. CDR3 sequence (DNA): TGTGCCAGCAGCCAAGATTTAACGGGGGGATCCTACAATGAGCAGTTCTTC.